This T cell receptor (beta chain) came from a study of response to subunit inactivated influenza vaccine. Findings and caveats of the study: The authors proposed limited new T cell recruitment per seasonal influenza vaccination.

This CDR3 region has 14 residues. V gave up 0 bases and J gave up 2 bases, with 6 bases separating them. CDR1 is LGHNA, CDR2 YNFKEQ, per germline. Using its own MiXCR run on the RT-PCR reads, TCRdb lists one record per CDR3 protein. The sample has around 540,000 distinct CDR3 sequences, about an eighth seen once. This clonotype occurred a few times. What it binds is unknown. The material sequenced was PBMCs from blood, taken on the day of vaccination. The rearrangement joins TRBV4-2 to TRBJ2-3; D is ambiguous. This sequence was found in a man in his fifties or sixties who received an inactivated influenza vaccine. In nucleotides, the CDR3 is TGTGCCAGCAGCCAAGAGGCTTTCACAGATACGCAGTATTTT. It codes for CASSQEAFTDTQYF.